The clone carrying this T cell receptor (beta chain) was counted between two and nine times. The data originate from a study of blood T cell repertoires in COVID-19. About the research overall: Acute-phase and convalescent COVID-19 samples originated in the United States, Italy and Spain. PBMCs, B-cell-depleted T cells, or T cells were the source of the cDNA or gDNA that made up the material.

The authors' processing: Quantification of nucleated cells was approximated via reference gene primer amplification. TCRdb's copy holds only in-frame clones and misses some; the assay was immunoSEQ multiplex PCR. V, J and clone size derive from that table, while D and trimming were established from the DNA sequence. This sample carries 6,000 to 7,000 clones, roughly 84% of them seen once, and the ten largest clones take approximately 13%. Per the germline V gene, CDR1 is SGHDN and CDR2 is FVKESK. V lost 1 base and J lost 5; bases outside the gene matches: 6. The CDR3 contains 15 residues. The chain couples TRBV14 to TRBJ2-7; TRBD2 agrees at 9 bases. This TCR derives from a human donor with active COVID-19. The donor label of this sample is uncertain. The sequencing input was peripheral blood. The CDR3 DNA sequence: TGTGCCAGCAGCCAAGTGCTAGCGGGACTCCACGAGCAGTACTTC. Amino acids: CASSQVLAGLHEQYF. Full variable domain (missing parts from reference TRBV14 and TRBJ2-7): EAGVTQFPSHSVIEKGQTVTLRCDPISGHDNLYWYRRVMGKEIKFLLHFVKESKQDESGMPNNRFLAERTGGTYSTLKVQPAELEDSGVYFCASSQVLAGLHEQYFGPGTRLTVT.